This T cell receptor (beta chain) was captured in a study of blood T cell repertoires in COVID-19. At the level of the study: COVID-19 samples collected from the United States, Italy and Spain covered acute and convalescent phases. T cells, B-cell-depleted T cells, or PBMCs provided the cDNA or gDNA that served as material.

Original data processing: For nucleated cells, counts were estimated from reference gene primer amplification. Clones were read by immunoSEQ multiplex PCR, and TCRdb kept only the in-frame ones, dropping some. The DNA was the basis for D and trimming; V, J and clone size are from that table. The sample carries roughly 84,000 clones, around 81% recorded once. The sequencing sample was made of peripheral blood. The source of this sequence is an elderly man with active or convalescent COVID-19.

The CDR3 region has the DNA TGTGCCAGCTCACGTACCGGGACAGAGAATGAAAAACTGTTTTTT. Residues: CASSRTGTENEKLFF. The J gene is TRBJ1-4, the V gene TRBV18, with 7 positions matching TRBD1. CDR1 and CDR2 (germline): KGHSH, LQKENI. The CDR3 covers 15 residues. V trimming: 4 bases; J trimming: 5 bases; junction bases outside the gene matches: 7.